This TCR beta chain was captured by sequencing in a study of shared clonotypes between healthy human individuals. Regarding the study as a whole: Unshared clonotypes carried lower generation probabilities than those common to all four donors.

The CDR3 length is 14 residues. Germline V gene lookup returns CDR1 SGHVS and CDR2 FQNEAQ. V lost 5 bases and J lost 9; bases outside the gene matches: 7. Measured with immunoSEQ multiplex PCR; TCRdb has only the in-frame clones, and not every one. The sample lists about 1.1 million clones, 70% to 85% occurring once. This clone was recorded a few times. What it binds is not known. The TCR comes from a man younger than 35 in good health. Some clones in this sample may be carry-over from other donors' samples. The V call is TRBV7-8, the J call TRBJ2-1; TRBD1 matches 10 bases. Sequenced: memory CD4+ T cells from PBMCs. Subset given: CD45RA-negative fraction. The CDR3 DNA reads as TGTGCCAGCAGCAGAGGACAGGGGGGAGGTGAGCAGTTCTTC. This codes for CASSRGQGGGEQFF.